Reported below is one T cell receptor (beta chain). RNA transcripts provided the source from which TCR beta CDR3 regions were amplified. RT-PCR in the first round (using the HTBI primer set) targeted the TCR CDR3. TCRdb redid the calling of the multiplex PCR reads with MiXCR, one entry per CDR3 protein. The data contain about 690,000 distinct CDR3 sequences, roughly 17% of them singletons. Any patient presenting with uncontrolled infection, other autoimmune disease, pregnancy or lactation was left out. Extraction of PBMCs used 8 to 10 ml of fresh peripheral blood. These data are taken from a study of T cells in Graves' hyperthyroidism and ophthalmopathy. Trimming at V came to 5 bases and at J to 9 bases, leaving 9 bases not matched to a gene. Germline V lookup: CDR1 LNHDA, CDR2 SQIVND (reference sequence). The CDR3 is 15 amino acids.

Material: blood. V gene TRBV19 combines with J gene TRBJ1-6; 8 bases agree with TRBD1. The receptor's source is a man aged 50 to 60 with Graves' hyperthyroidism. CDR3 residues: CASSWTGYDGSPLHF. The CDR3 DNA follows: TGTGCCAGTAGTTGGACAGGGTACGACGGTTCACCCCTCCACTTT.